The text below deals with one TCR beta chain. Assay used: immunoSEQ multiplex PCR; TCRdb lists only in-frame clones, some missing. Altogether approximately 320,000 clones are present, just under 90% being singletons, with the ten largest covering around 10%. The data originate from a study of blood T cell repertoires in COVID-19. The CDR3 contains 13 residues. The germline V and J ends were trimmed by 6 bases and 6 bases, with 12 bases remaining between them. Germline V lookup: CDR1 SGHAT, CDR2 FQNNGV. The sample comprised peripheral blood. The source is a young woman with COVID-19, enrolled during active disease. The chain employs TRBV11-2 and TRBJ1-3, with D perhaps TRBD1 (5 bases). In DNA, the CDR3 is TGTGCCAGCAGTTTCCTCAGGGCAAACACCATATATTTT. It encodes CASSFLRANTIYF. Together with reference TRBV11-2 and TRBJ1-3, the CDR3 gives the full variable domain: EAGVAQSPRYKIIEKRQSVAFWCNPISGHATLYWYQQILGQGPKLLIQFQNNGVVDDSQLPKDRFSAERLKGVDSTLKIQPAKLEDSAVYLCASSFLRANTIYFGEGSWLTVV.